The clone carrying this T cell receptor beta chain was observed a handful of times. Its antigen remains unidentified. This specimen comes from a study of T cells in Graves' hyperthyroidism and ophthalmopathy. Study-wide results and caveats: The model forecast ophthalmopathy, anticipating it by a median approximately 7 months before onset. Blood also carried most thyroid clonotypes expanded above 0.001.

Amplification of TCR beta CDR3 regions was performed using RNA transcripts as template. Researchers ran a first-round RT-PCR on the TCR CDR3 using the HTBI primer set. TCRdb re-called the multiplex PCR reads through MiXCR, storing one row per CDR3 protein. The sample yields about 380,000 distinct CDR3 sequences, approximately 17% seen once. The ends lost 5 bases at V and 8 bases at J; junction bases unmatched: 4. The germline CDR1 and CDR2 sequences are SGHAT and FQNNGV. This CDR3 comprises 13 residues. What was sequenced was blood. This sequence was found in a man aged 18 to 29 with Graves' ophthalmopathy. J is TRBJ1-3 and V is TRBV11-2, with 9 bases aligning to TRBD1. CDR3 sequence: CASSPYRGHTIYF. The CDR3 DNA reads TGTGCCAGCAGCCCCTACAGGGGGCACACCATATATTTT.